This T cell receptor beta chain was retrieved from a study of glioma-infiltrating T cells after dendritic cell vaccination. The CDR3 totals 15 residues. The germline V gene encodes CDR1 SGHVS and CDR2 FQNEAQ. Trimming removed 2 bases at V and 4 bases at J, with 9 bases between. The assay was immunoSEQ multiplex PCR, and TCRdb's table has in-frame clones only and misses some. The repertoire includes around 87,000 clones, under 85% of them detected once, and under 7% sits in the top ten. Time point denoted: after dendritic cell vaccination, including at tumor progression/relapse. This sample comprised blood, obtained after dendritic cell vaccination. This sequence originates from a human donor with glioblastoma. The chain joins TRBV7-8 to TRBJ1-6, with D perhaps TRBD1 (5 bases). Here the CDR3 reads CASSLMEGYNSPLHF. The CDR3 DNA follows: TGTGCCAGCAGCTTAATGGAGGGGTATAATTCACCCCTCCACTTT. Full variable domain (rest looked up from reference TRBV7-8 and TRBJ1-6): GAGVSQSPRYKVAKRGQDVALRCDPISGHVSLFWYQQALGQGPEFLTYFQNEAQLDKSGLPSDRFFAERPEGSVSTLKIQRTQQEDSAVYLCASSLMEGYNSPLHFGNGTRLTVT.